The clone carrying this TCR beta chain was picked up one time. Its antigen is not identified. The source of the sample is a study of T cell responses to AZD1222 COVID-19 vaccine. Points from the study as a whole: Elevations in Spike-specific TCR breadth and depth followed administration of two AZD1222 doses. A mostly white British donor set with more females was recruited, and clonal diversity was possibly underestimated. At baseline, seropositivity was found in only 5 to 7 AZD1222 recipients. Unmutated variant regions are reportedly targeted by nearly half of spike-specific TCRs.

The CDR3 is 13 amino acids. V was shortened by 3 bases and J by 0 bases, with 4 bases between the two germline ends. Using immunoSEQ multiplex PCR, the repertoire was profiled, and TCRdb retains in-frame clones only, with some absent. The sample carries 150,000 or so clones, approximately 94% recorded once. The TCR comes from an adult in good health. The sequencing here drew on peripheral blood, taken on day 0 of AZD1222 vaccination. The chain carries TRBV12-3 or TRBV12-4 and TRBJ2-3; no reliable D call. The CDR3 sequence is CASSFGSTDTQYF. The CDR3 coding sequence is TGTGCCAGCAGTTTCGGAAGCACAGATACGCAGTATTTT.